This entry lists 7 T cell receptor beta chains sequenced from one sample in a study of shared clonotypes between healthy human individuals (dated by TCRdb to about 2020). Receptor amplification or capture employed the immunoSEQ multiplex PCR assay. TCRdb holds this immuneACCESS table with in-frame rearrangements only. Some clones are missing; in checked studies, unresolved V genes explain under half, and the rest has no known cause. The sample yields approximately 500,000 clones; almost 80% were counted once. The ten largest clonotypes hold about 12% of the sample. The sample taken for sequencing was PBMCs. Source of these receptors: a woman between 40 and 50 years old in good health. Some clones in this sample may be carry-over from other donors' samples.

This chain connects TRBV4-3 to TRBJ2-1, with 12 positions matching TRBD2. Germline lookup yields CDR1 LGHNA and CDR2 YSLEER. Trimming cost V 0 bases and J 3 bases; bases outside gene matches: 9. The CDR3 runs to 19 residues. CDR3 residues: CASSQDYQTSGSLYNEQFF. CDR3 DNA: TGCGCCAGCAGCCAAGATTACCAGACTAGCGGGAGTCTCTACAATGAGCAGTTCTTC.

CDR3 in amino acids: CASSFVRTGGLEQYF. As DNA, the CDR3 is TGTGCCAGCAGCTTTGTAAGGACAGGGGGCTTGGAGCAGTACTTC. The genes are TRBV5-6 and TRBJ2-7, with TRBD1 identical over 11 bases. The V and J ends lost 2 bases and 7 bases, in that order; junction bases with no gene match: 8. The length of the CDR3 is 15 residues. The germline gives CDR1 SGHDT, CDR2 YYEEEE.

Of note for this clone: This may stem from a read error, because a much larger clone lies one nucleotide away. This chain joins TRBV30 and TRBJ2-7; 12 nucleotides agree with TRBD2. Germline CDR1 and CDR2: GTSNPN and SVGIG (reference sequence). The CDR3 runs 14 residues. The CDR3 sequence is CAWTALAGGYGQYF. The CDR3 DNA sequence: TGTGCCTGGACTGCACTAGCGGGAGGCTACGGGCAGTACTTC.

A single count supports this clone. The chain couples TRBV18 to TRBJ2-5, with 11 bases identical to TRBD2. With 3 bases clipped from V and 9 bases from J, the junction kept 6 bases outside the gene matches. This CDR3 has 14 residues. CDR1 is KGHSH and CDR2 is LQKENI in the germline V gene. The chain's CDR3 is CASSPTSGITAQYF. DNA for the CDR3: TGTGCCAGCTCACCGACTAGCGGGATAACGGCCCAGTACTTC.

This chain connects TRBV5-4 to TRBJ2-7; the D gene could be TRBD1 or TRBD2 (6 bases each). The germline V gene has CDR1 SGHNT and CDR2 YYREEE (reference sequence). V was pared by 4 bases and J by 3 bases, with 17 bases between. The CDR3 is 15 amino acids. In DNA form, the CDR3 reads TGTGCCAGCAGCCCGCAGACGGGGGCAAGCTACGAGCAGTACTTC. Its translation is CASSPQTGASYEQYF.

This clone was counted between two and nine times. This chain joins TRBV28 and TRBJ1-1; D possibly corresponds to TRBD1 (5 bases). The CDR3 is made up of 13 amino acids. Germline V CDR1 and CDR2: MDHEN, SYDVKM. The V and J ends lost 2 bases and 5 bases respectively, with 9 bases between them. This chain's CDR3 is CASSLQGITEAFF. DNA of the CDR3: TGTGCCAGCAGTTTACAGGGTATAACTGAAGCTTTCTTT.

Concerning this clone itself: The sample has other DNA sequences that encode this CDR3 too. This chain links TRBV28 with TRBJ1-2; 11 bases align to TRBD1. V lost 4 bases to trimming and J lost 7 bases; unmatched junction nucleotides: 8. This CDR3 comprises 15 residues. Germline V gene data show CDR1 as MDHEN and CDR2 as SYDVKM. CDR3 region: CASSSPGQGAGGYTF. The CDR3 nucleotides are TGTGCCAGCAGTTCTCCCGGACAGGGGGCCGGTGGCTACACCTTC.